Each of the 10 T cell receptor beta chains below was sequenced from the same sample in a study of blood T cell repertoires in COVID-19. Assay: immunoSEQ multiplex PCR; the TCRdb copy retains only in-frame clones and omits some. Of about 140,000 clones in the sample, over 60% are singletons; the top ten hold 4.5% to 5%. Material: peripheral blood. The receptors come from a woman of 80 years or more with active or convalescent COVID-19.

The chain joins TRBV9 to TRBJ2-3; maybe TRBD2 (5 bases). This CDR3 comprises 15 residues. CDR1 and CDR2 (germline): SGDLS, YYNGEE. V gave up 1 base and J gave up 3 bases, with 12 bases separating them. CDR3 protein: CASSVLGEPTDTQYF. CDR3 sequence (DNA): TGTGCCAGCAGCGTACTCGGGGAGCCGACAGATACGCAGTATTTT.

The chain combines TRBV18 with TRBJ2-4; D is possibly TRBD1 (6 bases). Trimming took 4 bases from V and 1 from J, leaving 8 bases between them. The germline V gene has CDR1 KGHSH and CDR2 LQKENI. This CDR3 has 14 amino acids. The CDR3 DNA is TGTGCCAGCTCACGAGACAGGGCCAAAAACATTCAGTACTTC. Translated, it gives CASSRDRAKNIQYF.

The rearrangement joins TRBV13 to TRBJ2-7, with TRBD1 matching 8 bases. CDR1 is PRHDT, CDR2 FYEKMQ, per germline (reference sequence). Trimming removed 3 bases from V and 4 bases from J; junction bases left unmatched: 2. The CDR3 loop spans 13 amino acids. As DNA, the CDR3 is TGTGCCAGCAGCTTGGACAGGGATTACGAGCAGTACTTC. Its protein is CASSLDRDYEQYF.

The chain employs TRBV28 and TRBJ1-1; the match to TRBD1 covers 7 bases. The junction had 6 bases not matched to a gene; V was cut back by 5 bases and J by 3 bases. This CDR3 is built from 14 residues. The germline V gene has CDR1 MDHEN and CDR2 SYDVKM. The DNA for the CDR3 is TGTGCCAGCAGTGATAGACAGGGCTACACTGAAGCTTTCTTT. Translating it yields CASSDRQGYTEAFF.

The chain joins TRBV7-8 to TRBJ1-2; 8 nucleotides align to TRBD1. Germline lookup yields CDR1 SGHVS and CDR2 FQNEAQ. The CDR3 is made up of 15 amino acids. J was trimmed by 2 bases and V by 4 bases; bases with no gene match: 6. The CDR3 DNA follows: TGTGCCAGCAGCTCCCGGGACAGGTCCAACTATGGCTACACCTTC. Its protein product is CASSSRDRSNYGYTF.

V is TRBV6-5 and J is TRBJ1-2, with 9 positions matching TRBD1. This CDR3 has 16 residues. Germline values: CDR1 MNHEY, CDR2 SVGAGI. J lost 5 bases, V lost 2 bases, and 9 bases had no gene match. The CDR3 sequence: CASSYVGTGLRYGYTF. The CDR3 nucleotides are TGTGCCAGCAGTTACGTCGGGACAGGGCTTCGGTATGGCTACACCTTC.

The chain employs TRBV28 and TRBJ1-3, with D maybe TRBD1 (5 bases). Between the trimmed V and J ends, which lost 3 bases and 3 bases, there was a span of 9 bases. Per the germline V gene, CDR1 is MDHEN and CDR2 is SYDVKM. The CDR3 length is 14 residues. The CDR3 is CASSFGGSGNTIYF. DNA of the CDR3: TGTGCCAGCAGTTTCGGGGGAAGTGGAAACACCATATATTTT.

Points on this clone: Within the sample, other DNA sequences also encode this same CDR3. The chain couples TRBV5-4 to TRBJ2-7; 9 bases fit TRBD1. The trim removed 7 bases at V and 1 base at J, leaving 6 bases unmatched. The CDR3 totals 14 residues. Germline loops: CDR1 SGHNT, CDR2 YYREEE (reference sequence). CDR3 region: CASSPDRGSYEQYF. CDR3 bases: TGTGCCAGCTCCCCGGACAGGGGTTCCTACGAGCAGTACTTC.

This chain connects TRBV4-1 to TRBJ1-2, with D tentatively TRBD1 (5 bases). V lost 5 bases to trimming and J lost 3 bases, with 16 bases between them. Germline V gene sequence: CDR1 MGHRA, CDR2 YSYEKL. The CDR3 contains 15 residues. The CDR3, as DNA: TGCGCCAGCAGCTCTGGGGCAGTCGCAGACTATGGCTACACCTTC. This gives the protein CASSSGAVADYGYTF.

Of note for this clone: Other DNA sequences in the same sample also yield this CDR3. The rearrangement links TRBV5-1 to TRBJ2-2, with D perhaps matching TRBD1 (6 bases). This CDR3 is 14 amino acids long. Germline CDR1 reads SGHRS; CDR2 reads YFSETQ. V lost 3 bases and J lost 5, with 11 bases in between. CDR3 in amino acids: CASSWGQGTGELFF. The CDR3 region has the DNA TGCGCCAGCAGCTGGGGGCAGGGAACCGGGGAGCTGTTTTTT.